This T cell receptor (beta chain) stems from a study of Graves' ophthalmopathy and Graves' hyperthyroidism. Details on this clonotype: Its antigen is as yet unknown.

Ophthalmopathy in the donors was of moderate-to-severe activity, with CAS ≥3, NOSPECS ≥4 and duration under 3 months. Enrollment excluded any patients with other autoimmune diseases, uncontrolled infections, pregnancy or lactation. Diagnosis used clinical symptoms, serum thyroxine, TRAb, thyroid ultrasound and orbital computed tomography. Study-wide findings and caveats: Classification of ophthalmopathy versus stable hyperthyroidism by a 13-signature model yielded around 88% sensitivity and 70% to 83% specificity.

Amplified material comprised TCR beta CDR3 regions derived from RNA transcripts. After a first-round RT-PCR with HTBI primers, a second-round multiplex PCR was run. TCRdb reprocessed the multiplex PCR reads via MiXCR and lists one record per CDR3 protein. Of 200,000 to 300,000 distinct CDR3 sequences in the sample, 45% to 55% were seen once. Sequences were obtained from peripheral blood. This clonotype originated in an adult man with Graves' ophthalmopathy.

The CDR3 sequence is CASSLVGGRSYEQYF. The CDR3 DNA sequence: TGTGCCAGCAGTCTGGTCGGCGGGAGATCCTACGAGCAGTACTTC. The rearrangement uses TRBV28 and TRBJ2-7; 7 bases line up with TRBD2. The CDR3 extends over 15 amino acids. The germline V gene encodes CDR1 MDHEN and CDR2 SYDVKM. V shed 5 bases, J shed 1 base, and the junction held 8 bases outside the gene matches.